This T cell receptor beta chain derives from a study of T cell responses to AZD1222 COVID-19 vaccine. Libraries were prepared by immunoSEQ multiplex PCR; TCRdb keeps only in-frame clonotypes and omits some of them. The sample contains approximately 150,000 clones, about 90% of which appear only once. Findings of the study overall: Repertoires in all cases were sampled only once the peak T cell response had passed. Donors were mostly white British, more females; clonal diversity possibly underestimated. Regions left unmutated in variants are reportedly the target of nearly half of spike-specific TCRs. Receipt of two AZD1222 doses was followed by a rise in Spike-specific TCR breadth and depth.

The CDR3 sequence is 15 residues long. Germline-derived CDR1 and CDR2 are GTSNPN and SVGIG (reference sequence). Trimming took 3 bases from V and 0 from J, leaving 15 bases between them. A note on this clone: Its antigen is still unknown.

This chain joins TRBV30 and TRBJ2-7; D uncertain. The receptor's source is an adult in good health. The specimen was peripheral blood, collected on day 0 of MenACWY control vaccination. In DNA form, the CDR3 reads TGTGCCTGGAGACCAGCCGGGCCCAGCTCCTACGAGCAGTACTTC. Translation gives CAWRPAGPSSYEQYF. The entire variable domain, with the rest obtained from reference TRBV30 and TRBJ2-7, is as follows: SQTIHQWPATLVQPVGSPLSLECTVEGTSNPNLYWYRQAAGRGLQLLFYSVGIGQISSEVPQNLSASRPQDRQFILSSKKLLLSDSGFYLCAWRPAGPSSYEQYFGPGTRLTVT.